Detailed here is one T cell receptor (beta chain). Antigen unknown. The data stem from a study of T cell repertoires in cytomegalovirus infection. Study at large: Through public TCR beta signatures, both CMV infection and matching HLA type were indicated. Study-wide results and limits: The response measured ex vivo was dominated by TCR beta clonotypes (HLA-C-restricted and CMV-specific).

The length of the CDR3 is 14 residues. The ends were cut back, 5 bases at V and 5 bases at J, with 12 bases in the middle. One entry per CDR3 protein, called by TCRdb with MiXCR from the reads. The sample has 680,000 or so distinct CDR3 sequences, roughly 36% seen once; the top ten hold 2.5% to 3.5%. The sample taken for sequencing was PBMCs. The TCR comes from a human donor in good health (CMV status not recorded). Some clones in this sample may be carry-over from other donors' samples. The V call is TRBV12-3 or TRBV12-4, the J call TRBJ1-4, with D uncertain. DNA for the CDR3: TGTGCCAGCAGTCCCGGGCCACTCAATGAAAAACTGTTTTTT. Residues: CASSPGPLNEKLFF.